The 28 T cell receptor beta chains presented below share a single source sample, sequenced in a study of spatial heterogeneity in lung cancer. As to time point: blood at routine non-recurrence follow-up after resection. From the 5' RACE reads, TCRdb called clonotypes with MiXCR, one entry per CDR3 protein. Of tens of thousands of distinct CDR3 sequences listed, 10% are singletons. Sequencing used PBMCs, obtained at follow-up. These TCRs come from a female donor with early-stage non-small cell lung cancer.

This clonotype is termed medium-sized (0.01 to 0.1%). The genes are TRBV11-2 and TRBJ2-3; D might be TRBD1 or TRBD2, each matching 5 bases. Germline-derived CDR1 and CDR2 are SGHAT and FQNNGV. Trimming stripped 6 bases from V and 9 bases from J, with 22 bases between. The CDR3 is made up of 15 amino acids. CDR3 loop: CASRKNRDPKGTQYF. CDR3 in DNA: TGTGCCAGCAGGAAAAACCGGGACCCAAAAGGGACGCAGTATTTT.

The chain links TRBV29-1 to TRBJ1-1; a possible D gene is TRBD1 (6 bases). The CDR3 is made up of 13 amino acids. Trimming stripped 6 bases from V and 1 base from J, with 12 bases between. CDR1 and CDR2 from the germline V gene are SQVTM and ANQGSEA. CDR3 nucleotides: TGCAGCGTCCGAAAGGGGGGGAACACTGAAGCTTTCTTT. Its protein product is CSVRKGGNTEAFF.

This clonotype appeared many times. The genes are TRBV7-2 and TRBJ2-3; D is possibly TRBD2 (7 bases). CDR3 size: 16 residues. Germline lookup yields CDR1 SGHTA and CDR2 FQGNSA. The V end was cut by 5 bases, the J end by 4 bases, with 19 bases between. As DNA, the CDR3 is TGTGCCAGCAGCGTCCCTGGGGGGGCCGGGGCAGATACGCAGTATTTT. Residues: CASSVPGGAGADTQYF.

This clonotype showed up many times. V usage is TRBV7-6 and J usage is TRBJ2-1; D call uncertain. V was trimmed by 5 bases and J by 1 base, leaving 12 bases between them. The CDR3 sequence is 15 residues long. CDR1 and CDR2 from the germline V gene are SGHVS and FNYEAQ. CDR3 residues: CASSTIPGSYNEQFF. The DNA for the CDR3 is TGTGCCAGCAGCACAATACCCGGGTCCTACAATGAGCAGTTCTTC. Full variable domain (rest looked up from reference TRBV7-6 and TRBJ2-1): GAGVSQSPRYKVTKRGQDVALRCDPISGHVSLYWYRQALGQGPEFLTYFNYEAQQDKSGLPNDRFSAERPEGSISTLTIQRTEQRDSAMYRCASSTIPGSYNEQFFGPGTRLTVL.

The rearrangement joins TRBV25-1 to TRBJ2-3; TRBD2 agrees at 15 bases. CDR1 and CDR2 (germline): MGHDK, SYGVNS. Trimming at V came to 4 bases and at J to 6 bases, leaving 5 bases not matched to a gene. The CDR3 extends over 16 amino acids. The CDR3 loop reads CASSGTSGGASDTQYF. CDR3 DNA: TGTGCCAGCAGTGGGACTAGCGGGGGGGCCTCGGATACGCAGTATTTT.

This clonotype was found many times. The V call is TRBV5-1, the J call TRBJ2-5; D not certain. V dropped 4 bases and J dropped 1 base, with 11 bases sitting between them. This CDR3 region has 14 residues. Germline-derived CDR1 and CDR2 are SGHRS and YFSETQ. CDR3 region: CASSHLTIQETQYF. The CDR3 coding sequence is TGCGCCAGCAGCCACCTGACAATCCAAGAGACCCAGTACTTC.

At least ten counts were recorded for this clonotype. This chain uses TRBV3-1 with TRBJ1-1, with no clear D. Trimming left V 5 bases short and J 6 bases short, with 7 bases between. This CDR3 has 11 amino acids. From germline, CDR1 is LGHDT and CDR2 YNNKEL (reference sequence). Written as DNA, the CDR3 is TGTGCCAGCAGCGGGTCCTCTGAAGCTTTCTTT. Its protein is CASSGSSEAFF.

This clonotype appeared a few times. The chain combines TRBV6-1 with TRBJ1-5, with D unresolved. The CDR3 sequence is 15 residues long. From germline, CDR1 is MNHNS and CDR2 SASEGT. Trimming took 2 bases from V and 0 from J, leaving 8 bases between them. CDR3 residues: CASSEFEVSNQPQHF. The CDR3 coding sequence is TGTGCCAGCAGTGAATTCGAGGTTAGCAATCAGCCCCAGCATTTT.

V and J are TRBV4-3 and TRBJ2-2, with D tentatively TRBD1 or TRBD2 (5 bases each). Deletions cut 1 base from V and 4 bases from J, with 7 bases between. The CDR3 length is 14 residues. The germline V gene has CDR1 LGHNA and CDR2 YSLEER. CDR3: CASSQVGATGELFF. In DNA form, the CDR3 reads TGCGCCAGCAGCCAAGTCGGGGCCACCGGGGAGCTGTTTTTT.

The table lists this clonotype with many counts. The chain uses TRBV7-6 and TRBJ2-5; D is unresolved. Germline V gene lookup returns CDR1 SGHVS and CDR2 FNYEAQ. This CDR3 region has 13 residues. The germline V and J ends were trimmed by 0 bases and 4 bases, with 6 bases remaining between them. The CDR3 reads CASSLAWRETQYF. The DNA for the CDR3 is TGTGCCAGCAGCTTAGCGTGGCGAGAGACCCAGTACTTC.

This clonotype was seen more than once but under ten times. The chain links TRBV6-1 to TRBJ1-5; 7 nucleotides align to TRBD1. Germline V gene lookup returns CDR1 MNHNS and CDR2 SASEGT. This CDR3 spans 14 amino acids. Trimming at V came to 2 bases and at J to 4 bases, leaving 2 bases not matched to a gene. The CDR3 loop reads CASSEQGENQPQHF. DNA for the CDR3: TGTGCCAGCAGTGAACAGGGGGAGAATCAGCCCCAGCATTTT.

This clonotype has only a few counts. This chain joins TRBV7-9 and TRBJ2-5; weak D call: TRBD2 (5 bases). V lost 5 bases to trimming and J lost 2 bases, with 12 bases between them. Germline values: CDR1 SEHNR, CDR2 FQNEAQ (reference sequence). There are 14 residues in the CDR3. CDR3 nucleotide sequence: TGTGCCAGCAGCCCGGACTGGGGACAAGAGACCCAGTACTTC. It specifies CASSPDWGQETQYF.

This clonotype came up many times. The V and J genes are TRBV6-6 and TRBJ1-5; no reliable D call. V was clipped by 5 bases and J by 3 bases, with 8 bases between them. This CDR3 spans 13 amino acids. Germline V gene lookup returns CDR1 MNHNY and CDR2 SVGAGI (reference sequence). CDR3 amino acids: CASSPSHNQPQHF. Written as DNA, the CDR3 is TGTGCCAGCAGTCCTAGTCACAATCAGCCCCAGCATTTT.

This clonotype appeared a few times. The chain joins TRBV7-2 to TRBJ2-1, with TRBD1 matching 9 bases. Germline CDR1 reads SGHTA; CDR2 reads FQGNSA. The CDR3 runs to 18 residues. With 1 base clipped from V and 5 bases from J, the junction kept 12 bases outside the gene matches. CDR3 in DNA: TGTGCCAGCAGCTTAGTCCCCAGGACAGGGGCTGGAAACAATGAGCAGTTCTTC. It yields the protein CASSLVPRTGAGNNEQFF.

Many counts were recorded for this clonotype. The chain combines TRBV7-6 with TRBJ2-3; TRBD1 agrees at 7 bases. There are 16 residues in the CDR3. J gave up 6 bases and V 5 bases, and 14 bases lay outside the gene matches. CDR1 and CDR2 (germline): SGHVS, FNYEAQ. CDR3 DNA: TGTGCCAGCAGCAATGGACAGGACCTCTCCTTGGATACGCAGTATTTT. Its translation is CASSNGQDLSLDTQYF.

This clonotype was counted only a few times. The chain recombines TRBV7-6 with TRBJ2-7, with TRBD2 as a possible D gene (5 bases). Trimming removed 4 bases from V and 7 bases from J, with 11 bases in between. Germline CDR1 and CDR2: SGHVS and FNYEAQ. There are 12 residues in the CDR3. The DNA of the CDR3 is TGTGCCAGCAGCTCGGGATTGGGTGAGCAGTACTTC. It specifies CASSSGLGEQYF.

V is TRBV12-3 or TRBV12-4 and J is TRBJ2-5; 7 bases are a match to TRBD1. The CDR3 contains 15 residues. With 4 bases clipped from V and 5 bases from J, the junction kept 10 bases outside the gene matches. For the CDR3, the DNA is TGTGCCAGCAGTTCACAGGGGATTGGGAGTGAGACCCAGTACTTC. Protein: CASSSQGIGSETQYF.

The CDR3 DNA sequence: TGTGCCAGCAGCTTAACGAGGGTAGGGATAGCGGGGAACACAGATACGCAGTATTTT. This encodes CASSLTRVGIAGNTDTQYF. This chain links TRBV7-8 with TRBJ2-3, with TRBD2 matching over 8 bases. The CDR3 runs 19 residues. Germline CDR1 and CDR2: SGHVS and FQNEAQ. The trim removed 2 bases at V and 2 bases at J, leaving 15 bases unmatched.

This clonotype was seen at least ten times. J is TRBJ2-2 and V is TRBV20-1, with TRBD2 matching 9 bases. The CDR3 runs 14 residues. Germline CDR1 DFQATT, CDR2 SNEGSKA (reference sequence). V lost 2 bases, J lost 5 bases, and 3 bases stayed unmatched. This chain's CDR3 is CSARRTSVTGELFF. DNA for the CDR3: TGCAGTGCTAGAAGGACTAGCGTTACCGGGGAGCTGTTTTTT.

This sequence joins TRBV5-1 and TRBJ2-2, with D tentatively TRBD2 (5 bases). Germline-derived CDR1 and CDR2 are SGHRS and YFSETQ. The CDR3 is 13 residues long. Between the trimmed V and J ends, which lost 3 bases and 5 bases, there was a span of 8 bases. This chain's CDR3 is CASSSGRTGELFF. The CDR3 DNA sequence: TGCGCCAGCAGCTCGGGGAGAACCGGGGAGCTGTTTTTT.

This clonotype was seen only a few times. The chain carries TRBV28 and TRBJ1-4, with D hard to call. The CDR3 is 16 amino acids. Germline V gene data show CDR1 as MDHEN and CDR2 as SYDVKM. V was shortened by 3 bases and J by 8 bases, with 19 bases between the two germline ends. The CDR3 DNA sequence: TGTGCCAGCAGTTTCCTGGACCTTATCCGGGGAGAAAAACTGTTTTTT. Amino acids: CASSFLDLIRGEKLFF.

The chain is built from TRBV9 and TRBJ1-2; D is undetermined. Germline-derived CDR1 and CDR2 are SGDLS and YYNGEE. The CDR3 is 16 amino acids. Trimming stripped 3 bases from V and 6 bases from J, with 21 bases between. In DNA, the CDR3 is TGTGCCAGCAGCGCACTTAATCCCGGACGAGATCATGGCTACACCTTC. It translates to CASSALNPGRDHGYTF.

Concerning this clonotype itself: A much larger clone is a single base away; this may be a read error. CDR3: CGSSMGPRTYNEQFF. CDR3 sequence (DNA): TGTGGCAGTAGTATGGGCCCTAGAACCTACAATGAGCAGTTCTTC. The chain recombines TRBV19 with TRBJ2-1; D unresolved. The V gene's germline CDR1 is LNHDA and CDR2 SQIVND (reference sequence). The CDR3 is 15 amino acids. Full variable domain (rest looked up from reference TRBV19 and TRBJ2-1): DGGITQSPKYLFRKEGQNVTLSCEQNLNHDAMYWYRQDPGQGLRLIYYSQIVNDFQKGDIAEGYSVSREKKESFPLTVTSAQKNPTAFYLCGSSMGPRTYNEQFFGPGTRLTVL.

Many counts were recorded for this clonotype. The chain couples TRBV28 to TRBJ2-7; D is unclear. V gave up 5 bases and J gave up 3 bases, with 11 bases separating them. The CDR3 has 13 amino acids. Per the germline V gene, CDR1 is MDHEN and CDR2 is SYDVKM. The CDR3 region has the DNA TGTGCCAGCAGTCCAAGGTCCCGCTACGAGCAGTACTTC. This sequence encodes CASSPRSRYEQYF.

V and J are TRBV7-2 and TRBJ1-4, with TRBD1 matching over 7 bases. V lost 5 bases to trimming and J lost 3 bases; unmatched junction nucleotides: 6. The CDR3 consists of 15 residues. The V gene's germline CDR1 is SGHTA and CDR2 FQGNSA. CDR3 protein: CASSTGGTANEKLFF. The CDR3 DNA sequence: TGTGCCAGCAGCACTGGGGGGACAGCTAATGAAAAACTGTTTTTT.

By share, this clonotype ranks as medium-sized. The CDR3 here is CASSLAGSYEQYF. For the CDR3, the DNA is TGTGCCAGCAGCTTGGCGGGTTCCTACGAGCAGTACTTC. J is TRBJ2-7 and V is TRBV7-2, with D possibly being TRBD2 (5 bases). Per germline, CDR1 SGHTA and CDR2 FQGNSA. V dropped 3 bases and J dropped 1 base, with 7 bases sitting between them. This CDR3 spans 13 amino acids.

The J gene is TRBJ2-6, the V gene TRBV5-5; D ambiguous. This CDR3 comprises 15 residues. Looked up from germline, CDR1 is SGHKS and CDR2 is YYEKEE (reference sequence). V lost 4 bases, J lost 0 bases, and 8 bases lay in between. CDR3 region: CASSNPSSGANVLTF. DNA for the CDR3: TGTGCCAGCAGCAACCCAAGCTCTGGGGCCAACGTCCTGACTTTC.

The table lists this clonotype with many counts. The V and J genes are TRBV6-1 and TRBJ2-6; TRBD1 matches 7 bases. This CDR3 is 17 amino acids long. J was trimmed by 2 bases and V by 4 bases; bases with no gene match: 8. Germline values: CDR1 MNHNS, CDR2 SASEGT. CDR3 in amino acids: CASSVTGARTGANVLTF. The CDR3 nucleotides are TGTGCCAGCAGTGTAACAGGGGCTCGTACTGGGGCCAACGTCCTGACTTTC.